This is a list of T cell receptor beta chains from one sample in a study of cytomegalovirus exposure and HLA in healthy donors. Generated by immunoSEQ multiplex PCR, the TCRdb table keeps only in-frame clones and is missing some. The sample has roughly 200,000 clones; approximately 85% are singletons. Input material: PBMCs. Source of these receptors: a woman between 50 and 59 years old in good health and CMV-seronegative. Both conserved end residues are part of each CDR3. A D gene is named only where the DNA matches it firmly. Clone size is given for some rows only: seen once, a few or many times, or a class if the clone is expanded.

CDR3 protein: CASSQARYGTDTQYF
CDR3 DNA: TGTGCCAGCAGCCAAGCTAGATATGGCACAGATACGCAGTATTTT
D gene: .
clone size: .
J gene: TRBJ2-3
V gene: TRBV14

CDR3 protein: CASSAGLAGSYNEQFF
CDR3 DNA: TGTGCCAGCAGTGCGGGACTAGCGGGGAGCTACAATGAGCAGTTCTTC
D gene: TRBD2
clone size: .
J gene: TRBJ2-1
V gene: TRBV27

CDR3 protein: CSVDIRDRGQAFF
CDR3 DNA: TGCAGCGTGGATATCCGGGACAGGGGGCAAGCTTTCTTT
D gene: TRBD1
clone size: .
J gene: TRBJ1-1
V gene: TRBV29-1

CDR3 protein: CAQDPGTAEAFF
CDR3 DNA: TGTGCGCAGGACCCCGGGACAGCCGAAGCTTTCTTT
D gene: TRBD1
clone size: once
J gene: TRBJ1-1
V gene: TRBV30

CDR3 protein: CASSQVGTSGRVYNEQFF
CDR3 DNA: TGCGCCAGCAGCCAAGTTGGGACTAGCGGGAGGGTTTACAATGAGCAGTTCTTC
D gene: TRBD2
clone size: .
J gene: TRBJ2-1
V gene: TRBV4-1

CDR3 protein: CASSLGTGNTGELFF
CDR3 DNA: TGTGCCAGCTCACTAGGGACAGGGAACACCGGGGAGCTGTTTTTT
D gene: TRBD1
clone size: .
J gene: TRBJ2-2
V gene: TRBV18

CDR3 protein: CASSLEGKAGEDEQYF
CDR3 DNA: TGTGCCAGCAGCTTGGAGGGGAAAGCGGGAGAGGACGAGCAGTACTTC
D gene: TRBD2
clone size: .
J gene: TRBJ2-7
V gene: TRBV5-6

CDR3 protein: CASSLVLGAIEQFF
CDR3 DNA: TGCGCCAGCAGCTTGGTTCTGGGGGCGATTGAGCAGTTCTTC
D gene: .
clone size: few
J gene: TRBJ2-1
V gene: TRBV5-1

CDR3 protein: CASSQGLGGPQPQHF
CDR3 DNA: TGTGCCAGCAGCCAAGGGCTGGGGGGGCCTCAGCCCCAGCATTTT
D gene: .
clone size: few
J gene: TRBJ1-5
V gene: TRBV4-2

CDR3 protein: CASSQNPGSARKNIQYF
CDR3 DNA: TGCGCCAGCAGCCAAAACCCTGGGAGCGCTAGAAAAAACATTCAGTACTTC
D gene: .
clone size: .
J gene: TRBJ2-4
V gene: TRBV4-1

CDR3 protein: CASSSEYTSGSLGEQFF
CDR3 DNA: TGTGCCAGCAGCTCCGAATATACTAGCGGGAGTTTGGGTGAGCAGTTCTTC
D gene: TRBD2
clone size: .
J gene: TRBJ2-1
V gene: TRBV7-9

CDR3 protein: CASSQDRGAGYNEQFF
CDR3 DNA: TGTGCCAGCAGCCAAGATCGAGGAGCGGGATACAATGAGCAGTTCTTC
D gene: TRBD2
clone size: .
J gene: TRBJ2-1
V gene: TRBV4-2

CDR3 protein: CASSSPGQGACGYTF
CDR3 DNA: TGTGCCAGCAGTTCACCGGGACAGGGAGCGTGTGGCTACACCTTC
D gene: TRBD1
clone size: .
J gene: TRBJ1-2
V gene: TRBV6-5

CDR3 protein: CASSPHGASGANVLTF
CDR3 DNA: TGCGCCAGCAGCCCCCATGGGGCCTCTGGGGCCAACGTCCTGACTTTC
D gene: .
clone size: .
J gene: TRBJ2-6
V gene: TRBV5-1

CDR3 protein: CASSSWVAGYNEQFF
CDR3 DNA: TGTGCCAGCAGTTCTTGGGTAGCGGGGTACAATGAGCAGTTCTTC
D gene: TRBD2
clone size: .
J gene: TRBJ2-1
V gene: TRBV27

CDR3 protein: CASRRTGSNNSPLHF
CDR3 DNA: TGTGCCAGCAGAAGAACAGGGTCTAATAATTCACCCCTCCACTTT
D gene: .
clone size: .
J gene: TRBJ1-6
V gene: TRBV2

CDR3 protein: CASSSRQGSYEQYF
CDR3 DNA: TGCGCCAGCAGCAGCAGACAGGGGTCCTACGAGCAGTACTTC
D gene: TRBD1
clone size: .
J gene: TRBJ2-7
V gene: TRBV4-1

CDR3 protein: CASSLAQNNEQFF
CDR3 DNA: TGTGCCAGCAGCTTAGCGCAGAACAATGAGCAGTTCTTC
D gene: .
clone size: .
J gene: TRBJ2-1
V gene: TRBV7-6

CDR3 protein: CASSPTSGSSYEQYF
CDR3 DNA: TGTGCCAGTAGTCCGACTAGCGGGAGCTCCTACGAGCAGTACTTC
D gene: TRBD2
clone size: once
J gene: TRBJ2-7
V gene: TRBV19

CDR3 protein: CASSLKDRGENTIYF
CDR3 DNA: TGTGCCAGCAGCTTAAAAGACAGGGGGGAAAACACCATATATTTT
D gene: TRBD1
clone size: .
J gene: TRBJ1-3
V gene: TRBV7-9

CDR3 protein: CASSSLQGSRGEAFF
CDR3 DNA: TGTGCCAGCAGTTCCCTACAGGGGAGCCGAGGTGAAGCTTTCTTT
D gene: TRBD1
clone size: .
J gene: TRBJ1-1
V gene: TRBV27

CDR3 protein: CASSSDRGVAEAFF
CDR3 DNA: TGTGCCAGCAGTTCCGACAGGGGAGTCGCTGAAGCTTTCTTT
D gene: TRBD1
clone size: .
J gene: TRBJ1-1
V gene: TRBV6-6

CDR3 protein: CASSLRDGQTNEQYF
CDR3 DNA: TGTGCCAGCAGCCTTCGAGATGGGCAGACGAACGAGCAGTACTTC
D gene: .
clone size: .
J gene: TRBJ2-7
V gene: TRBV7-9